These 2 T cell receptor beta chains share one sample of origin, sequenced in a study of T cell repertoires in cytomegalovirus infection. TCRdb passed the reads through MiXCR, listing each CDR3 protein once. The data hold tens of thousands of distinct CDR3 sequences, with approximately 22% observed a single time. Antigens for these TCRs are unknown. The sequenced sample consisted of PBMCs, sequenced either directly or after in vitro stimulation (not recorded which). The receptor set was obtained from a human donor in good health (CMV status not recorded). Some clones in this sample may be carry-over from other donors' samples.

The chain couples TRBV7-2 to TRBJ2-1; D is perhaps TRBD1 (6 bases). CDR1 is SGHTA, CDR2 FQGNSA, per germline. The CDR3 runs 12 residues. V was trimmed by 4 bases and J by 10 bases, leaving 11 bases between them. The CDR3 region is CASSYTGWEQFF. The DNA of the CDR3 is TGTGCCAGCAGCTATACAGGGTGGGAGCAGTTCTTC.

The CDR3 region is CASSPRWGSPLHF. The CDR3 DNA reads TGTGCCAGCAGCCCTCGGTGGGGATCACCCCTCCACTTT. The rearrangement joins TRBV6-5 to TRBJ1-6; D gene unclear. Trimming removed 6 bases from V and 10 bases from J, with 13 bases in between. The CDR3 covers 13 residues. Germline-derived CDR1 and CDR2 are MNHEY and SVGAGI.